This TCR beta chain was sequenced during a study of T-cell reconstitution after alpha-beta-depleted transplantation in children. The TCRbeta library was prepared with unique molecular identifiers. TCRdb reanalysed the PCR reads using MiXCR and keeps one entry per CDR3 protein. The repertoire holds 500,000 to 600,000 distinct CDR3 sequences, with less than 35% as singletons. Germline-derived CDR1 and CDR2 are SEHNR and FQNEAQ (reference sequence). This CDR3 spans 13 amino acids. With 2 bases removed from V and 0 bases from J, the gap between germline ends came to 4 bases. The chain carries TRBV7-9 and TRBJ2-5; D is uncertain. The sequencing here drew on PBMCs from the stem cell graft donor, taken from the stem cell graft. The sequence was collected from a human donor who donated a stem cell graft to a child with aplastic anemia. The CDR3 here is CASSLQYQETQYF. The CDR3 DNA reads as TGTGCCAGCAGCTTACAGTACCAAGAGACCCAGTACTTC.